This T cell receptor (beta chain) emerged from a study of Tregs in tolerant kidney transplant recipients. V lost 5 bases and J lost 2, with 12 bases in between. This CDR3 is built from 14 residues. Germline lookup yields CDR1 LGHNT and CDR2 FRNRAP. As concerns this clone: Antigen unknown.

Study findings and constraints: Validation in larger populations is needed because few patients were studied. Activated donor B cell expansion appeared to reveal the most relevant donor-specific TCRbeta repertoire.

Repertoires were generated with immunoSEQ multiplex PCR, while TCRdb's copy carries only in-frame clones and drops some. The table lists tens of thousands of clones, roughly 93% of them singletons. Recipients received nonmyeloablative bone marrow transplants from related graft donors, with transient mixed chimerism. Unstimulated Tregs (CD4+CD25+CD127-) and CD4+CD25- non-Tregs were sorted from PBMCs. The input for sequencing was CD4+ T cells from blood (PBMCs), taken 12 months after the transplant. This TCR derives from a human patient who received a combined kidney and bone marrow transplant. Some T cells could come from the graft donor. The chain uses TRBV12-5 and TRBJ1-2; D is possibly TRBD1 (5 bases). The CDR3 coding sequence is TGTGCTAGTGGTCGCCATGGGGGGAACTATGGCTACACCTTC. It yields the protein CASGRHGGNYGYTF.